This TCR beta chain originates from a study of cytomegalovirus exposure and HLA in healthy donors. Study background: Per a later analysis, the roughly 700 first-cohort and approximately 120 validation repertoires shared one platform. Study-wide results and limits: The study put 150 or so TCR beta chains on its list as cytomegalovirus-associated. There were a few CMV-associated chains whose specificity for CMV antigens was confirmed in vitro. High sensitivity and specificity were reportedly achieved when the classifier diagnosed cytomegalovirus status.

Sequencing used immunoSEQ multiplex PCR; TCRdb keeps in-frame clones, though not all of them. The sample shows under 250,000 clones, around 90% of them seen only once. Comment on this clone: Its antigen is not known.

Sequences were obtained from PBMCs. The clonotype was recovered from a woman in her late teens or twenties in good health and CMV-seronegative.

The CDR3 DNA sequence: TGTGCCAGCCTCTCAAGGGACAGAGATGAAGCTTTCTTT. Its protein is CASLSRDRDEAFF. This sequence joins TRBV27 and TRBJ1-1; 7 bases align to TRBD1. This CDR3 has 13 amino acids. Unmatched junction bases numbered 10, after V lost 8 bases and J lost 7 bases. Germline assignment: CDR1 MNHEY and CDR2 SMNVEV (reference sequence).